These 23 T cell receptor beta chains came from one sample sequenced in a study of lymphopenia after photon versus proton radiotherapy. Libraries were prepared by immunoSEQ multiplex PCR; TCRdb keeps only in-frame clonotypes and omits some of them. The sample yields more than 45,000 clones, about 88% seen once. The source material was peripheral blood, sampled from a patient treated with proton-based radiotherapy. The receptors come from a man aged 55 to 70 with pancreatic cancer.

The chain recombines TRBV6-1 with TRBJ2-5; D ambiguous. CDR1 is MNHNS and CDR2 is SASEGT in the germline V gene. The CDR3 contains 12 residues. V lost 8 bases and J 6 bases, leaving 13 bases between the germline ends. The CDR3 here is CASVVGKQTQYF. CDR3 in DNA: TGTGCCAGCGTAGTCGGCAAACAGACCCAGTACTTC.

The chain uses TRBV27 and TRBJ2-7; perhaps D is TRBD1 or TRBD2 (5 bases each). V gave up 6 bases and J gave up 2 bases, with 17 bases separating them. Germline V gene lookup returns CDR1 MNHEY and CDR2 SMNVEV (reference sequence). This CDR3 region has 15 residues. As DNA, the CDR3 is TGTGCCAGCAGCGTTGGGACCGCACGCGCCTACGAGCAGTACTTC. Its protein is CASSVGTARAYEQYF.

This chain uses TRBV7-2 with TRBJ2-7, with 14 bases identical to TRBD2. Trimming at V came to 5 bases and at J to 3 bases, leaving 9 bases not matched to a gene. The length of the CDR3 is 17 residues. Germline assignment: CDR1 SGHTA and CDR2 FQGNSA. The CDR3 here is CASSPPGLAGEVYEQYF. The CDR3, as DNA: TGTGCCAGCAGCCCCCCGGGACTAGCGGGAGAGGTCTACGAGCAGTACTTC.

The chain joins TRBV7-2 to TRBJ2-5, with 7 bases aligning to TRBD2. Germline V gives CDR1 SGHTA, CDR2 FQGNSA. Trimming cost V 1 base and J 5 bases; bases outside gene matches: 7. The CDR3 is 15 residues long. The CDR3 region is CASSLGGASGETQYF. In nucleotides, the CDR3 is TGTGCCAGCAGCTTAGGAGGTGCTAGCGGTGAGACCCAGTACTTC.

The rearrangement links TRBV5-1 to TRBJ2-6; no clear D gene. Deletions cut 0 bases from V and 1 base from J, with 8 bases between. Germline V gives CDR1 SGHRS, CDR2 YFSETQ. This CDR3 is 16 amino acids long. CDR3 sequence reads: CASSLDGQSGANVLTF. The CDR3, as DNA: TGCGCCAGCAGCTTGGATGGGCAGTCTGGGGCCAACGTCCTGACTTTC.

This clone was counted between two and nine times. The chain combines TRBV6-1 with TRBJ1-1; 8 bases match TRBD1. The CDR3 spans 14 residues. The V and J ends lost 5 bases and 3 bases, in that order; junction bases with no gene match: 5. Germline assignment: CDR1 MNHNS and CDR2 SASEGT. The CDR3 coding sequence is TGTGCCAGCAGTCGGGACAGGAGATACACTGAAGCTTTCTTT. Translation gives CASSRDRRYTEAFF.

The CDR3 coding sequence is TGCGCCAGCAGCCAAGATTTACGGACTAGCGGGACCTACGAGCAGTACTTC. Encoded protein: CASSQDLRTSGTYEQYF. This chain uses TRBV4-3 with TRBJ2-7, with 12 bases lining up with TRBD2. The CDR3 contains 17 residues. CDR1 and CDR2 from the germline V gene are LGHNA and YSLEER. With V trimmed by 0 bases and J by 2 bases, 5 bases remained unmatched.

The chain combines TRBV14 with TRBJ1-6; D not resolved. V lost 4 bases, J lost 4 bases, and 5 bases lay in between. Germline V CDR1 and CDR2: SGHDN, FVKESK. The length of the CDR3 is 13 residues. CDR3 protein: CASSPEYNSPLHF. In nucleotides, the CDR3 is TGTGCCAGCAGCCCGGAGTATAATTCACCCCTCCACTTT.

The chain has TRBV19 and TRBJ2-7, with TRBD1 identical over 7 bases. Trimming removed 9 bases from V and 3 bases from J; junction bases left unmatched: 20. The germline gives CDR1 LNHDA, CDR2 SQIVND (reference sequence). This CDR3 is built from 17 residues. The CDR3 DNA sequence: TGTGCCAGCAGCGATACAGGGGCCCCCTTCTTCCTCTACGAGCAGTACTTC. As protein: CASSDTGAPFFLYEQYF.

The rearrangement uses TRBV27 and TRBJ2-3; the match to TRBD2 covers 8 bases. Germline CDR1 is MNHEY and CDR2 is SMNVEV (reference sequence). The CDR3 runs 14 residues. J lost 1 base, V lost 3 bases, and 0 bases had no gene match. DNA of the CDR3: TGTGCCAGCAGTTTTAGCGGGGGCACAGATACGCAGTATTTT. Protein sequence: CASSFSGGTDTQYF.

This clone was recorded a few times. This chain connects TRBV4-2 to TRBJ2-1; perhaps TRBD2 as D (5 bases). The V gene lost 0 bases and the J gene lost 9 bases, with 9 bases spanning the gap. CDR3 length: 13 amino acids. Germline CDR1 and CDR2: LGHNA and YNFKEQ. CDR3: CASSQERVGEQFF. The CDR3 coding sequence is TGTGCCAGCAGCCAAGAGAGGGTGGGTGAGCAGTTCTTC.

In this sample, this clone turned up a few times. J is TRBJ1-5 and V is TRBV2; D not resolved. V was pared by 6 bases and J by 2 bases, with 5 bases between. Germline V gene data show CDR1 as SNHLY and CDR2 as FYNNEI. The CDR3 is made up of 12 amino acids. This CDR3 reads CASRRGNQPQHF. In nucleotides, the CDR3 is TGTGCCAGCAGACGAGGCAATCAGCCCCAGCATTTT.

The chain joins TRBV6-1 to TRBJ1-2; D possibly corresponds to TRBD1 (6 bases). CDR3 size: 13 residues. Germline CDR1 MNHNS, CDR2 SASEGT. Trimming removed 6 bases at V and 5 bases at J, with 13 bases between. The CDR3 loop reads CASRGTTDYGYTF. CDR3 in DNA: TGTGCCAGCAGAGGGACAACAGATTATGGCTACACCTTC.

This clone is a singleton in its sample. The junction does not match germline at one end; this may be a read error. This sequence joins TRBV7-7 and TRBJ2-3; D remains ambiguous. The CDR3 is made up of 14 amino acids. CDR1 and CDR2 (germline): SSHAT, FNYEAQ (reference sequence). The CDR3 sequence is CASSLSRVTDTQYF. For the CDR3, the DNA is TGTGCTAGCAGCTTAAGTAGAGTCACAGATACGCAGTATTTT.

The chain is built from TRBV28 and TRBJ2-7; D uncertain. The germline CDR1 and CDR2 sequences are MDHEN and SYDVKM. The CDR3 loop spans 12 amino acids. Trimming took 5 bases from V and 2 from J, leaving 7 bases between them. Here the CDR3 reads CASSRGAYEQYF. DNA of the CDR3: TGTGCCAGCAGTCGTGGGGCCTACGAGCAGTACTTC.

V is TRBV19 and J is TRBJ2-1; 11 nucleotides align to TRBD2. V lost 1 base, J lost 14 bases, and 7 bases stayed unmatched. The germline V gene encodes CDR1 LNHDA and CDR2 SQIVND (reference sequence). The CDR3 has 14 amino acids. The CDR3 loop reads CASSIGLAGGQKFF. For the CDR3, the DNA is TGTGCCAGTAGTATAGGGCTAGCGGGAGGTCAAAAGTTCTTC.

This rearrangement joins TRBV6-1 to TRBJ2-2; possible D gene TRBD1, 5 bases. Trimming removed 7 bases at V and 1 base at J, with 13 bases between. The CDR3 runs to 15 residues. The germline gives CDR1 MNHNS, CDR2 SASEGT. The CDR3 here is CASTARQGNTGELFF. In DNA, the CDR3 is TGTGCCAGCACGGCGAGGCAGGGGAACACCGGGGAGCTGTTTTTT.

The V gene is TRBV7-8, the J gene TRBJ1-2, with TRBD1 matching 8 bases. Germline trimming cut 4 bases from V and 6 bases from J; bases unmatched to any gene: 7. Germline V CDR1 and CDR2: SGHVS, FQNEAQ. The CDR3 is 14 residues long. The CDR3 nucleotides are TGTGCCAGCAGCTCCCAATCACAGGGGGATGGCTACACCTTC. It encodes CASSSQSQGDGYTF.

CDR3 sequence (DNA): TGTGCCAGCAGTTTATATTCGGGCTCTGGGGCCAACGTCCTGACTTTC. Its translation is CASSLYSGSGANVLTF. The chain combines TRBV27 with TRBJ2-6, with D unresolved. The CDR3 runs to 16 residues. From germline, CDR1 is MNHEY and CDR2 SMNVEV (reference sequence). The V and J ends lost 1 base and 0 bases respectively, with 7 bases between them.

This chain joins TRBV7-9 and TRBJ2-7; weak D call: TRBD1 (5 bases). The V end was cut by 3 bases, the J end by 1 base, with 10 bases between. The CDR3 covers 14 residues. The germline gives CDR1 SEHNR, CDR2 FQNEAQ (reference sequence). CDR3 bases: TGTGCCAGCAGCTTTTTGACAGAGTCCTACGAGCAGTACTTC. It translates to CASSFLTESYEQYF.

The sample holds a few counts of this clone. The chain recombines TRBV9 with TRBJ2-7; no clear D. Germline CDR1 SGDLS, CDR2 YYNGEE. The CDR3 sequence is 13 residues long. The V end lost 0 bases, the J end lost 2 bases, and 6 bases lay between the germline ends. In DNA form, the CDR3 reads TGTGCCAGCAGCGTAGAACCTACCTACGAGCAGTACTTC. It translates to CASSVEPTYEQYF.

This chain links TRBV11-3 with TRBJ2-3; 9 nucleotides agree with TRBD2. The CDR3 has 14 residues. The germline gives CDR1 SGHNT, CDR2 YENEEA. J was trimmed by 4 bases and V by 5 bases; bases with no gene match: 4. The chain's CDR3 is CASSLAGRSDTQYF. The CDR3 nucleotides are TGTGCCAGCAGCCTAGCGGGAAGATCAGATACGCAGTATTTT.

CDR3 sequence reads: CASSLSGGPGANVLTF. CDR3 bases: TGTGCCAGCAGCTTATCAGGGGGGCCTGGGGCCAACGTCCTGACTTTC. This chain links TRBV11-3 with TRBJ2-6; D might be TRBD1 (7 bases). The CDR3 has 16 amino acids. Between the trimmed V and J ends, which lost 2 bases and 2 bases, there was a span of 10 bases. Germline CDR1 and CDR2: SGHNT and YENEEA.